This TCR beta chain comes out of a study of blood T cell repertoires in COVID-19. The overall study: The analysed material was cDNA or gDNA that came from T cells, B-cell-depleted T cells, or PBMCs.

Per the germline V gene, CDR1 is SGHTA and CDR2 is FQGNSA. The CDR3 sequence is 15 residues long. V gave up 5 bases and J gave up 4 bases, with 18 bases separating them. Under the authors' procedure: Estimates of nucleated cell counts were drawn from the amplification of reference gene primers. Assay used: immunoSEQ multiplex PCR; TCRdb lists only in-frame clones, some missing. V, J and clone size were drawn from that table, and D and trimming were deduced from the DNA. The sample contains roughly 290,000 clones, 80% to 95% of which appear only once. This clonotype originated in a woman aged 25 to 39 with COVID-19, enrolled during active disease. This chain joins TRBV7-2 and TRBJ2-7, with D tentatively TRBD2 (6 bases). Sequenced input: peripheral blood. CDR3 DNA sequence: TGTGCCAGCAGCGCCGGAGGGACTTTGAATTACGAGCAGTACTTC. It encodes CASSAGGTLNYEQYF.